This TCR beta chain is drawn from a study of T and B cells in COVID-19 patients. Overall study context: Blood was sampled from COVID-19 patients who were either actively infected or recovered. Recovered patients mostly had mild to moderate COVID-19 managed as outpatients. General observations from the study: Early severe-case samples and blood from mildly ill patients during symptoms were in short supply.

TRB rearrangements were amplified by multiplex PCR with BIOMED2 TRB-A/B primers. TCRdb used MiXCR to reprocess the multiplex PCR reads, holding one entry per CDR3 protein. The table records approximately 17,000 distinct CDR3 sequences, about 26% of them present only once. V was cut by 0 bases and J by 2 bases, with 4 bases left in between. The germline CDR1 and CDR2 sequences are SGHRS and YFSETQ. CDR3 length equals 13 residues. As to this clonotype: Its antigen is still unknown.

TRB was amplified from about 260-540 ng of blood genomic DNA. This TCR was sampled from a human donor who had recovered from COVID-19. Sequencing input: blood. This chain joins TRBV5-1 and TRBJ2-3; D remains unclear. The CDR3 sequence: CASSLGITDTQYF. The DNA for the CDR3 is TGCGCCAGCAGCTTGGGAATCACAGATACGCAGTATTTT. The variable domain in full, completed from reference TRBV5-1 and TRBJ2-3, reads KAGVTQTPRYLIKTRGQQVTLSCSPISGHRSVSWYQQTPGQGLQFLFEYFSETQRNKGNFPGRFSGRQFSNSRSEMNVSTLELGDSALYLCASSLGITDTQYFGPGTRLTVL.